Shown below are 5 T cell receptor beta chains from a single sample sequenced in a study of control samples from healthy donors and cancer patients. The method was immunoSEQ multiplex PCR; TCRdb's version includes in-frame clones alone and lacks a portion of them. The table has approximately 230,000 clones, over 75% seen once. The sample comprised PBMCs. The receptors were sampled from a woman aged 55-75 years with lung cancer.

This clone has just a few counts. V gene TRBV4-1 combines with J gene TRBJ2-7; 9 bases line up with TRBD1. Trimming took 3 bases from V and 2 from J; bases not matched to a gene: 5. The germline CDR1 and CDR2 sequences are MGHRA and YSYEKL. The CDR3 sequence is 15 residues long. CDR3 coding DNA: TGCGCCAGCAGCCACGGACAGGGGAGGACCTACGAGCAGTACTTC. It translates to CASSHGQGRTYEQYF.

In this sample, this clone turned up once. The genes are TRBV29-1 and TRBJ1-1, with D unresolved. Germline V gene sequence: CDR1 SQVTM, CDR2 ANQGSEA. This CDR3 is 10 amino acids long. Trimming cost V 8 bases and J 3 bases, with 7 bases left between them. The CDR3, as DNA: TGCAGCTGCACCCACACTGAAGCTTTCTTT. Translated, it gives CSCTHTEAFF.

Written as DNA, the CDR3 is TGTGCCAGCAGCTTACAGGGACAAATCACAGATACGCAGTATTTT. Residues: CASSLQGQITDTQYF. The chain combines TRBV7-3 with TRBJ2-3, with D perhaps matching TRBD1 (6 bases). Looked up from germline, CDR1 is SGHTA and CDR2 is FQGTGA. V was pared by 2 bases and J by 2 bases, with 11 bases between. The CDR3 has 15 amino acids.

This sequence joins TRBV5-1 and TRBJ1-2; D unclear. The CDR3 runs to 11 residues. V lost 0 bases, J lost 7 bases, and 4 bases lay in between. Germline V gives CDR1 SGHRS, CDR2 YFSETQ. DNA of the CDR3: TGCGCCAGCAGCTTGGATGCTGGCTACACCTTC. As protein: CASSLDAGYTF.

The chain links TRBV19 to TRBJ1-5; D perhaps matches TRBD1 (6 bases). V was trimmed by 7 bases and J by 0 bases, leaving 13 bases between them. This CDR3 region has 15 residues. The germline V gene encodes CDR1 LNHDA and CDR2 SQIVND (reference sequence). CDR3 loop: CASKTQGYSNQPQHF. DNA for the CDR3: TGTGCCAGTAAAACACAGGGCTATAGCAATCAGCCCCAGCATTTT.